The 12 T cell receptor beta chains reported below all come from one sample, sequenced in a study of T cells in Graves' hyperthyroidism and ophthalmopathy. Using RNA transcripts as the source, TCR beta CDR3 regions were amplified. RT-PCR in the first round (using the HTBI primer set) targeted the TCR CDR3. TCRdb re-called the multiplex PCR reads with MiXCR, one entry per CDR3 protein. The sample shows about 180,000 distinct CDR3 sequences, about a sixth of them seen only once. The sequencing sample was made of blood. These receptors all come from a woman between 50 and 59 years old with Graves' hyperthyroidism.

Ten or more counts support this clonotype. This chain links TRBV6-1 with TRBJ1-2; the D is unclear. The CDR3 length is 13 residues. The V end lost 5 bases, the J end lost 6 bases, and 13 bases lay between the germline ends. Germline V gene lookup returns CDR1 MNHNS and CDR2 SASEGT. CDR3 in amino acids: CASSPVRWNGYTF. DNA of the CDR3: TGTGCCAGCAGTCCCGTGAGGTGGAATGGCTACACCTTC.

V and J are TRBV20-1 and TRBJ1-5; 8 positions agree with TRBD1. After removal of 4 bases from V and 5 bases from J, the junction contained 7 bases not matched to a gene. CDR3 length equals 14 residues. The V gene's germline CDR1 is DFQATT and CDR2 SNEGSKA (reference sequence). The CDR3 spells CSATGTGDYQPQHF. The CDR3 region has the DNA TGCAGTGCTACCGGGACAGGAGATTATCAGCCCCAGCATTTT.

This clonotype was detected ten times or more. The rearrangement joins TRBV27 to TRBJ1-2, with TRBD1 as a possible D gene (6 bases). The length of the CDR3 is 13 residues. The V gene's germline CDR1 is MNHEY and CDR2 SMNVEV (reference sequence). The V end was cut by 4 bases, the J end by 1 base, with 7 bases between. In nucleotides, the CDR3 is TGTGCCAGCAGTTCGGACAGTAACTATGGCTACACCTTC. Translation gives CASSSDSNYGYTF.

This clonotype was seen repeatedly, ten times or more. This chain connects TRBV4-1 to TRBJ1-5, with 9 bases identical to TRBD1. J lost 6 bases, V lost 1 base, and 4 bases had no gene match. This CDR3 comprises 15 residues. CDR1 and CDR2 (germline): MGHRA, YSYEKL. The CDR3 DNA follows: TGCGCCAGCAGCCAAGGCGGGACAGGGCTTCAGCCCCAGCATTTT. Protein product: CASSQGGTGLQPQHF.

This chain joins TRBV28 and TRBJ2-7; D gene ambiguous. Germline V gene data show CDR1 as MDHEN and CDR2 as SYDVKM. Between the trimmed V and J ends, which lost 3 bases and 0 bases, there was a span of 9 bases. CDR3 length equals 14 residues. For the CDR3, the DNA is TGTGCCAGCAGTTTTTGGGCAGTCTCCTACGAGCAGTACTTC. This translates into CASSFWAVSYEQYF.

The CDR3 region is CASSQEVAPSYEQYF. The CDR3 region has the DNA TGTGCCAGCAGCCAGGAGGTAGCACCGAGCTACGAGCAGTACTTC. The rearrangement joins TRBV7-2 to TRBJ2-7; weak D call: TRBD2 (5 bases). This CDR3 has 15 residues. CDR1 is SGHTA and CDR2 is FQGNSA in the germline V gene. Trimming took off 5 bases at V and 3 bases at J, with 17 bases between the two ends.

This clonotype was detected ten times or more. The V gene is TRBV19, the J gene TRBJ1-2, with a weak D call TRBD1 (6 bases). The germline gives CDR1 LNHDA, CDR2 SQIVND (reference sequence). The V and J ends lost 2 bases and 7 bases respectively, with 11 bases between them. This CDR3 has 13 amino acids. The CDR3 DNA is TGTGCCAGTAGTATACAGGGGTTAGGTGGCTACACCTTC. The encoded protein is CASSIQGLGGYTF.

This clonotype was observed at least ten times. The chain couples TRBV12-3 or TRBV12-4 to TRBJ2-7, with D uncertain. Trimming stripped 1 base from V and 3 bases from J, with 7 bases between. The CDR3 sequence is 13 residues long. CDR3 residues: CASSLGLFYEQYF. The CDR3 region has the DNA TGTGCCAGCAGTTTAGGCCTTTTCTACGAGCAGTACTTC.

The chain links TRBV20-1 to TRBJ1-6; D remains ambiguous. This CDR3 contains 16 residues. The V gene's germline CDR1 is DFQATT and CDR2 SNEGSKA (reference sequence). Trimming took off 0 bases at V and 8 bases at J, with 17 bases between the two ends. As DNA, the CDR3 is TGCAGTGCTAGAGATAATCTCGGTTATGACCATTCACCCCTCCACTTT. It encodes CSARDNLGYDHSPLHF.

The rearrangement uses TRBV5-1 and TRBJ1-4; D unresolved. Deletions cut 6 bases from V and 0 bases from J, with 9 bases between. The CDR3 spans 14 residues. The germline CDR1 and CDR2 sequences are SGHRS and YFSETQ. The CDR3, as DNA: TGCGCCAGCACGGCGGGATCAACTAATGAAAAACTGTTTTTT. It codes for CASTAGSTNEKLFF.

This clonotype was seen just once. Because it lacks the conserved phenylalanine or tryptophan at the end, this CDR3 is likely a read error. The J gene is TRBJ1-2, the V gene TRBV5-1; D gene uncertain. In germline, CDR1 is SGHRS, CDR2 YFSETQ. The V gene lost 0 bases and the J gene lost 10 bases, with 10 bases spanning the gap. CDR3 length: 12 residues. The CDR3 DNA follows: TGCGCCAGCAGCTTGGAACCGGTGCACTACACCCTC. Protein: CASSLEPVHYTL.

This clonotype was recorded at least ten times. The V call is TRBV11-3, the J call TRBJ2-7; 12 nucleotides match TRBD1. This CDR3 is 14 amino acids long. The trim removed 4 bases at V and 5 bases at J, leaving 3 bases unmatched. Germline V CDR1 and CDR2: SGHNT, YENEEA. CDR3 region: CASSWGQGANEQYF. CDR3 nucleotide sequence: TGTGCCAGCAGCTGGGGACAGGGGGCCAACGAGCAGTACTTC.